Below, 3 T cell receptor beta chains from the same sample are listed, as sequenced in a study of T cell responses to AZD1222 COVID-19 vaccine. Measured with immunoSEQ multiplex PCR; TCRdb has only the in-frame clones, and not every one. The sample lists about 110,000 clones, approximately 86% occurring once. Sequencing used peripheral blood, obtained on day 0 of AZD1222 vaccination. The receptors here all came from an adult in good health.

The V call is TRBV4-1, the J call TRBJ2-7, with TRBD1 identical over 7 bases. The CDR3 runs 16 residues. Unmatched junction bases numbered 11, after V lost 3 bases and J lost 3 bases. Germline V gene lookup returns CDR1 MGHRA and CDR2 YSYEKL. DNA for the CDR3: TGCGCCAGCAGCCAGGCGCCGGGACAGAGGGTCTACGAGCAGTACTTC. Protein product: CASSQAPGQRVYEQYF.

The count of this clone is one. In nucleotides, the CDR3 is TGTGCCAGCAGCTTGAGACGGACAGGGATTAGCAATCAGCCCCAGCATTTT. Translating it yields CASSLRRTGISNQPQHF. The chain couples TRBV5-8 to TRBJ1-5, with 8 bases aligning to TRBD1. Trimming took 1 base from V and 0 from J; bases not matched to a gene: 6. Germline V gene data show CDR1 as SGHTS and CDR2 as YDEGEE. The CDR3 contains 17 residues.

This chain uses TRBV4-3 with TRBJ2-1, with 10 bases aligning to TRBD2. V lost 1 base, J lost 12 bases, and 12 bases stayed unmatched. The CDR3 is 16 amino acids. From germline, CDR1 is LGHNA and CDR2 YSLEER. CDR3 in amino acids: CASSQGYGSGGALQFF. For the CDR3, the DNA is TGCGCCAGCAGCCAAGGTTATGGGAGCGGGGGGGCCCTGCAGTTCTTC.